The 27 T cell receptor beta chains listed next were all sequenced from one sample in a study of spatial heterogeneity in lung cancer (dated by TCRdb to about 2019). The receptor library was made with 5' RACE. Sequencing was performed on a NextSeq 500. TCRdb ran its own pipeline on the public reads, namely fastp trimming at Q25 and MiXCR clone calling, and kept in-frame beta chains. Each CDR3 protein appears once, grouped with its most common genes and DNA. Across this sample there are around 41,000 distinct CDR3 sequences, with approximately 24% seen only once. Roughly 6.5% of the sample rests with the top ten. The intended sense of this specimen's time point label: blood at routine non-recurrence follow-up after resection. The sequenced sample was PBMCs, obtained at follow-up. Source of these receptors: a female donor with early-stage non-small cell lung cancer.

This clonotype has more than one count but fewer than ten. This chain joins TRBV18 and TRBJ2-1; D possibly uses TRBD1 or TRBD2 (5 bases each). Trimming cost V 2 bases and J 5 bases, with 13 bases left between them. CDR3 length equals 15 residues. Per the germline V gene, CDR1 is KGHSH and CDR2 is LQKENI. DNA of the CDR3: TGTGCCAGCTCACCAACTAGGGGCAGCCACAATGAGCAGTTCTTC. Encoded protein: CASSPTRGSHNEQFF. Full variable domain (outside the CDR3, taken from reference TRBV18 and TRBJ2-1): NAGVMQNPRHLVRRRGQEARLRCSPMKGHSHVYWYRQLPEEGLKFMVYLQKENIIDESGMPKERFSAEFPKEGPSILRIQQVVRGDSAAYFCASSPTRGSHNEQFFGPGTRLTVL.

This clonotype was observed at least ten times. The V call is TRBV14, the J call TRBJ2-3; D unresolved. The germline V gene encodes CDR1 SGHDN and CDR2 FVKESK. CDR3 length equals 17 residues. With 1 base removed from V and 0 bases from J, the gap between germline ends came to 14 bases. CDR3 in amino acids: CASSQGGNVWSTDTQYF. The CDR3 coding sequence is TGTGCCAGCAGCCAAGGAGGAAACGTTTGGAGCACAGATACGCAGTATTTT. The whole variable domain, remainder taken from reference TRBV14 and TRBJ2-3, is EAGVTQFPSHSVIEKGQTVTLRCDPISGHDNLYWYRRVMGKEIKFLLHFVKESKQDESGMPNNRFLAERTGGTYSTLKVQPAELEDSGVYFCASSQGGNVWSTDTQYFGPGTRLTVL.

This clonotype was counted at least ten times. This sequence joins TRBV7-8 and TRBJ2-7; D ambiguous. This CDR3 spans 13 amino acids. Trimming took 1 base from V and 2 from J, leaving 6 bases between them. CDR1 is SGHVS and CDR2 is FQNEAQ in the germline V gene. The CDR3, as DNA: TGTGCCAGCAGCTTAGTTTTCGCCTACGAGCAGTACGTC. Protein: CASSLVFAYEQYV.

This clonotype was observed a handful of times. The genes are TRBV5-1 and TRBJ1-2; 7 bases fit TRBD1. The CDR3 contains 16 residues. CDR1 is SGHRS, CDR2 YFSETQ, per germline. V lost 4 bases, J lost 5 bases, and 14 bases stayed unmatched. The CDR3 DNA sequence: TGCGCCAGCAGCCAGGGACAGCCGCTGGAAGTTTATGGCTACACCTTC. Its translation: CASSQGQPLEVYGYTF.

This chain's CDR3 is CAGTGGIGQPQHF. The CDR3 DNA reads TGTGCCGGCACGGGGGGCATTGGTCAGCCCCAGCATTTT. The chain uses TRBV7-2 and TRBJ1-5, with D tentatively TRBD1 (6 bases). The CDR3 contains 13 residues. Germline CDR1 and CDR2: SGHTA and FQGNSA. Deletions cut 11 bases from V and 6 bases from J, with 17 bases between.

This clonotype was detected ten times or more. V is TRBV5-1 and J is TRBJ2-5, with D unclear. The germline V gene has CDR1 SGHRS and CDR2 YFSETQ. V was clipped by 5 bases and J by 3 bases, with 8 bases between them. This CDR3 is 12 amino acids long. For the CDR3, the DNA is TGCGCCAGCAGACTGGAAGAAGAGACCCAGTACTTC. Its translation: CASRLEEETQYF.

This clonotype has at least ten counts. This sequence joins TRBV7-9 and TRBJ1-3; D is undetermined. V was clipped by 2 bases and J by 1 base, with 3 bases between them. Germline values: CDR1 SEHNR, CDR2 FQNEAQ (reference sequence). The CDR3 covers 13 residues. The CDR3 region is CASSLRSGNTIYF. The CDR3 bases are TGTGCCAGCAGCTTAAGATCTGGAAACACCATATATTTT. Supplemented by reference TRBV7-9 and TRBJ1-3, the full variable domain reads DTGVSQNPRHKITKRGQNVTFRCDPISEHNRLYWYRQTLGQGPEFLTYFQNEAQLEKSRLLSDRFSAERPKGSFSTLEIQRTEQGDSAMYLCASSLRSGNTIYFGEGSWLTVV.

Ten or more counts support this clonotype. The rearrangement joins TRBV28 to TRBJ1-2, with 12 bases identical to TRBD1. Germline V lookup: CDR1 MDHEN, CDR2 SYDVKM. The V gene end was trimmed by 4 bases and the J gene end by 11 bases; junction bases not matched to a gene: 8. The CDR3 extends over 14 amino acids. CDR3 nucleotide sequence: TGTGCCAGCAGTTCGGGACAGGGGGCTAAAGGTTACACCTTC. Translated: CASSSGQGAKGYTF.

The chain is built from TRBV9 and TRBJ2-1; TRBD2 agrees at 11 bases. The germline gives CDR1 SGDLS, CDR2 YYNGEE. V was clipped by 0 bases and J by 7 bases; unmatched bases: 6. CDR3 length: 16 residues. CDR3 amino acids: CASSVGLAGRWNEQFF. The CDR3 coding sequence is TGTGCCAGCAGCGTAGGACTAGCGGGACGTTGGAATGAGCAGTTCTTC.

The chain employs TRBV7-2 and TRBJ2-5, with D hard to call. This CDR3 is built from 13 residues. CDR1 and CDR2 (germline): SGHTA, FQGNSA. Trimming shortened V by 1 base and J by 1 base, and 4 bases separated the two germline ends. The CDR3 loop is CASSLVFQETQYF. The CDR3 DNA reads as TGTGCCAGCAGCTTAGTTTTCCAAGAGACCCAGTACTTC.

The chain uses TRBV29-1 and TRBJ1-5, with D unclear. There are 12 residues in the CDR3. Germline-derived CDR1 and CDR2 are SQVTM and ANQGSEA. V lost 6 bases and J 6 bases, leaving 12 bases between the germline ends. CDR3 sequence reads: CSVDGDCQPQHF. The CDR3 region has the DNA TGCAGCGTAGACGGAGATTGTCAGCCCCAGCATTTT.

The V gene is TRBV10-3, the J gene TRBJ1-1, with TRBD1 as a possible D gene (6 bases). V was shortened by 0 bases and J by 1 base, with 12 bases between the two germline ends. The germline V gene encodes CDR1 ENHRY and CDR2 SYGVKD. The CDR3 runs 16 residues. DNA for the CDR3: TGTGCCATCAGTGAGTCCAGCAGGGGAGGGAACACTGAAGCTTTCTTT. It is translated as CAISESSRGGNTEAFF.

The gene calls are TRBV10-3 and TRBJ2-2; TRBD2 agrees at 11 bases. CDR1 and CDR2 (germline): ENHRY, SYGVKD. Germline trimming cut 3 bases from V and 1 base from J; bases unmatched to any gene: 4. The CDR3 length is 17 residues. CDR3 sequence reads: CAISDLGLAENTGELFF. CDR3 DNA: TGTGCCATCAGTGACCTGGGACTAGCGGAGAACACCGGGGAGCTGTTTTTT.

The genes are TRBV20-1 and TRBJ1-1; D possibly corresponds to TRBD1 (6 bases). The germline V gene has CDR1 DFQATT and CDR2 SNEGSKA (reference sequence). The CDR3 totals 13 residues. The germline V and J ends were trimmed by 8 bases and 5 bases, with 18 bases remaining between them. CDR3 in amino acids: CSSTGLGRTEAFF. The CDR3 DNA is TGCAGTTCGACAGGTTTGGGAAGGACTGAAGCTTTCTTT.

The V gene is TRBV6-5, the J gene TRBJ1-1, with D hard to call. This CDR3 contains 14 residues. Germline V gene sequence: CDR1 MNHEY, CDR2 SVGAGI. The ends were cut back, 0 bases at V and 3 bases at J, with 8 bases in the middle. CDR3 sequence (DNA): TGTGCCAGCAGTTACTCCTCTTGGGACACTGAAGCTTTCTTT. This sequence encodes CASSYSSWDTEAFF.

This clonotype was detected many times. V is TRBV7-2 and J is TRBJ1-3; D remains ambiguous. The CDR3 runs to 13 residues. V lost 3 bases to trimming and J lost 3 bases, with 6 bases between them. CDR1 SGHTA and CDR2 FQGNSA come from the germline V gene. CDR3: CASSFESGNTIYF. CDR3 sequence (DNA): TGTGCCAGCAGCTTTGAAAGTGGAAACACCATATATTTT.

The J gene is TRBJ1-2, the V gene TRBV11-1; 12 nucleotides line up with TRBD1. The CDR3 consists of 16 residues. CDR1 and CDR2 (germline): SGHAT, FQDESV (reference sequence). J was trimmed by 7 bases and V by 4 bases; bases with no gene match: 10. The CDR3 here is CASSSLGTGGAVGYTF. DNA of the CDR3: TGTGCCAGCAGCTCTCTCGGGACAGGGGGCGCGGTTGGCTACACCTTC.

This clonotype appeared many times. The chain links TRBV11-2 to TRBJ1-3; D is uncertain. Trimming shortened V by 8 bases and J by 0 bases, and 11 bases separated the two germline ends. Germline V lookup: CDR1 SGHAT, CDR2 FQNNGV. The CDR3 runs to 14 residues. The CDR3 region has the DNA TGTGCCAGCTTGAACGTGTTCTCTGGAAACACCATATATTTT. Its translation: CASLNVFSGNTIYF.

The rearrangement joins TRBV5-1 to TRBJ2-2, with D tentatively TRBD1 (5 bases). The germline V gene has CDR1 SGHRS and CDR2 YFSETQ. This CDR3 is 15 amino acids long. The germline V and J ends were trimmed by 2 bases and 5 bases, with 13 bases remaining between them. CDR3 protein: CASSFSSGATGELFF. CDR3 coding DNA: TGCGCCAGCAGCTTTTCATCTGGGGCAACCGGGGAGCTGTTTTTT.

At least ten counts were recorded for this clonotype. This chain connects TRBV5-1 to TRBJ1-1, with D perhaps matching TRBD1 (6 bases). CDR1 and CDR2 (germline): SGHRS, YFSETQ. V lost 4 bases, J lost 2 bases, and 15 bases lay in between. The CDR3 has 15 residues. CDR3 residues: CASSQLGGSNTEAFF. The CDR3 DNA reads TGCGCCAGCAGCCAGTTAGGGGGGAGTAACACTGAAGCTTTCTTT. Based on the CDR3 plus reference TRBV5-1 and TRBJ1-1, the full variable domain is KAGVTQTPRYLIKTRGQQVTLSCSPISGHRSVSWYQQTPGQGLQFLFEYFSETQRNKGNFPGRFSGRQFSNSRSEMNVSTLELGDSALYLCASSQLGGSNTEAFFGQGTRLTVV.

About this clonotype: A much larger clonotype is one base distant, so this may be a read error. The CDR3 DNA follows: TGTGCCAGCAAGATAGAAGGGAGTAGCACAGATGCGCAGTATTTT. Translating gives CASKIEGSSTDAQYF. The chain has TRBV7-9 and TRBJ2-3; weak D call: TRBD2 (5 bases). The V gene's germline CDR1 is SEHNR and CDR2 FQNEAQ (reference sequence). The CDR3 contains 15 residues.

The V call is TRBV28, the J call TRBJ1-2, with D possibly TRBD1 on 5 matching bases. Per the germline V gene, CDR1 is MDHEN and CDR2 is SYDVKM. CDR3 length: 14 amino acids. Trimming cost V 1 base and J 8 bases, with 14 bases left between them. CDR3 region: CASSLLGAEGGYTF. The CDR3 nucleotides read TGTGCCAGCAGTTTATTAGGGGCGGAGGGCGGCTACACCTTC.

This chain connects TRBV7-9 to TRBJ1-2, with D maybe TRBD1 (6 bases). This CDR3 is built from 14 residues. Trimming cost V 0 bases and J 6 bases, with 11 bases left between them. Germline V gives CDR1 SEHNR, CDR2 FQNEAQ (reference sequence). CDR3 nucleotides: TGTGCCAGCAGCTTAGCGCAGGCAGGGGATGGCTACACCTTC. Its protein is CASSLAQAGDGYTF.

The chain couples TRBV7-3 to TRBJ2-1, with TRBD2 matching over 9 bases. The V gene end was trimmed by 5 bases and the J gene end by 8 bases; junction bases not matched to a gene: 7. The germline gives CDR1 SGHTA, CDR2 FQGTGA. This CDR3 has 14 amino acids. The CDR3 sequence: CASSPGTSTYEQFF. The DNA for the CDR3 is TGTGCCAGCAGCCCCGGGACTAGCACGTATGAGCAGTTCTTC.

This clonotype turned up a few times. V and J are TRBV19 and TRBJ2-3; possible D gene TRBD2, 6 bases. The CDR3 has 14 residues. V lost 3 bases and J 4 bases, leaving 11 bases between the germline ends. CDR1 is LNHDA, CDR2 SQIVND, per germline (reference sequence). CDR3: CASSMDRRADTQYF. In DNA form, the CDR3 reads TGTGCCAGTAGTATGGACCGGAGGGCAGATACGCAGTATTTT. The whole variable domain, remainder taken from reference TRBV19 and TRBJ2-3, is DGGITQSPKYLFRKEGQNVTLSCEQNLNHDAMYWYRQDPGQGLRLIYYSQIVNDFQKGDIAEGYSVSREKKESFPLTVTSAQKNPTAFYLCASSMDRRADTQYFGPGTRLTVL.

The chain uses TRBV7-3 and TRBJ2-1; 9 bases align to TRBD1. With V trimmed by 6 bases and J by 6 bases, 6 bases remained unmatched. Germline assignment: CDR1 SGHTA and CDR2 FQGTGA. This CDR3 contains 14 residues. The DNA of the CDR3 is TGTGCCAGCAGTCAGGCGACAGGGGGCAATGAGCAGTTCTTC. It yields the protein CASSQATGGNEQFF.

In this sample, this clonotype turned up a few times. The chain joins TRBV11-2 to TRBJ2-7, with D perhaps matching TRBD1 (6 bases). Germline CDR1 SGHAT, CDR2 FQNNGV. Between the trimmed V and J ends, which lost 3 bases and 5 bases, there was a span of 11 bases. The CDR3 has 13 residues. The CDR3 DNA reads as TGTGCCAGCAGCTTCTCCAGGGGCCACGAGCAGTACGTC. Protein: CASSFSRGHEQYV.